There are a few counts of the clone carrying this TCR beta chain. The entry originates in a study of Ad26.COV2.S vaccination and SARS-CoV-2 variants. Documented treatment: about 20 received Ad26.COV2.S at low or high dose, single or two shots; 5 received placebo; per-sample allocation not given. All samples were drawn on day 63, counting from the first vaccine or placebo injection. Per germline, CDR1 SGHTA and CDR2 FQGTGA. J lost 7 bases, V lost 0 bases, and 4 bases had no gene match. This CDR3 is 15 amino acids long. Profiling relied on immunoSEQ multiplex PCR, and the TCRdb table lists in-frame clones only, not all of them. Of about 350,000 clones in the sample, roughly 91% were seen once.

The clonotype originates from a person between 18 and 65 years old who received the Ad26.COV2.S COVID-19 vaccine or a placebo. The material was peripheral blood, obtained in a trial of Ad26.COV2.S vaccine versus placebo. V and J are TRBV7-3 and TRBJ2-2, with TRBD1 matching over 8 bases. CDR3 sequence reads: CASSLTTGVVGELFF. CDR3 coding DNA: TGTGCCAGCAGCTTAACGACAGGGGTGGTCGGGGAGCTGTTTTTT.